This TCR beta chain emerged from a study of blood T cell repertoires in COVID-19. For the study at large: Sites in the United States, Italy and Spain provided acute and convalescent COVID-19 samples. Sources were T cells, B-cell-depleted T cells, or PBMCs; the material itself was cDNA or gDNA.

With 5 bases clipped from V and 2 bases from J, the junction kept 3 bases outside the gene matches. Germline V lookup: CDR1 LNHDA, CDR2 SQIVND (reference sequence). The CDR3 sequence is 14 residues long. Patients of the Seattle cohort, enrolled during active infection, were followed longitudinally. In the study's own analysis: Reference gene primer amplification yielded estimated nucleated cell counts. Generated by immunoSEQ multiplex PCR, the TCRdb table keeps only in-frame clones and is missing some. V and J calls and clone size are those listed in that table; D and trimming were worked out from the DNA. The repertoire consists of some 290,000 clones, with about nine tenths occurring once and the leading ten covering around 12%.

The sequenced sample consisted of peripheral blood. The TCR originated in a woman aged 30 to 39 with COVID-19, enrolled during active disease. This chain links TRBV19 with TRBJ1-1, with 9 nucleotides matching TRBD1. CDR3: CASSWGQGNTEAFF. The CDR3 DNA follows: TGTGCCAGTAGTTGGGGACAGGGTAACACTGAAGCTTTCTTT.